These 18 T cell receptor beta chains were all obtained from the same sample, sequenced in a study of shared clonotypes between healthy human individuals. The method was immunoSEQ multiplex PCR; TCRdb's version includes in-frame clones alone and lacks a portion of them. The sample holds hundreds of thousands of clones, about 90% seen once. Terminally differentiated effector memory CD45RA+ cells were excluded from the naive CD8 cells, which were CD45RO-negative and positively selected for CCR7. Material: naive CD8+ T cells sorted from blood. All receptors derive from a man aged 30 to 45 in good health.

The chain employs TRBV5-6 and TRBJ2-1, with 10 bases lining up with TRBD1. Trimming at V came to 4 bases and at J to 7 bases, leaving 8 bases not matched to a gene. There are 15 residues in the CDR3. The germline V gene encodes CDR1 SGHDT and CDR2 YYEEEE. The CDR3 spells CASSRGQGLLNEQFF. The CDR3 DNA is TGTGCCAGCAGCCGGGGACAGGGGCTTTTAAATGAGCAGTTCTTC.

This clone was found once. This rearrangement joins TRBV18 to TRBJ2-7, with TRBD1 identical over 8 bases. The CDR3 contains 17 residues. The germline CDR1 and CDR2 sequences are KGHSH and LQKENI. Trimming at V came to 1 base and at J to 4 bases, leaving 12 bases not matched to a gene. CDR3 loop: CASSPLDRADPLYEQYF. CDR3 DNA sequence: TGTGCCAGCTCACCACTGGACAGGGCGGACCCTCTATACGAGCAGTACTTC.

V usage is TRBV9 and J usage is TRBJ2-1; 7 bases are a match to TRBD2. Trimming took 4 bases from V and 2 from J; bases not matched to a gene: 9. CDR1 and CDR2 from the germline V gene are SGDLS and YYNGEE. This CDR3 region has 16 residues. CDR3 region: CASSSQREHPYNEQFF. The CDR3 nucleotides are TGTGCCAGCAGCTCTCAGCGGGAACATCCCTACAATGAGCAGTTCTTC.

This sequence joins TRBV4-3 and TRBJ2-7; 7 bases line up with TRBD2. This CDR3 is 15 amino acids long. Per germline, CDR1 LGHNA and CDR2 YSLEER. With V trimmed by 4 bases and J by 6 bases, 12 bases remained unmatched. The CDR3 is CASSLSGGSQREQYF. DNA of the CDR3: TGCGCCAGCAGCCTATCGGGCGGGAGCCAACGCGAGCAGTACTTC.

This chain uses TRBV13 with TRBJ1-2, with a weak D call TRBD1 (6 bases). V dropped 0 bases and J dropped 6 bases, with 11 bases sitting between them. The CDR3 has 14 residues. Germline V gives CDR1 PRHDT, CDR2 FYEKMQ (reference sequence). CDR3 in DNA: TGTGCCAGCAGCTTAGGCTTCAGGGGTGATGGCTACACCTTC. It codes for CASSLGFRGDGYTF.

The chain is built from TRBV2 and TRBJ2-7; D perhaps matches TRBD2 (5 bases). The CDR3 runs to 14 residues. The V and J ends lost 8 bases and 0 bases respectively, with 14 bases between them. Germline V CDR1 and CDR2: SNHLY, FYNNEI. The CDR3 bases are TGTGCCAGCTCTCCGGGGTTAAGCTCCTACGAGCAGTACTTC. Protein: CASSPGLSSYEQYF. The full variable domain, with the rest looked up from reference TRBV2 and TRBJ2-7, is EPEVTQTPSHQVTQMGQEVILRCVPISNHLYFYWYRQILGQKVEFLVSFYNNEISEKSEIFDDQFSVERPDGSNFTLKIRSTKLEDSAMYFCASSPGLSSYEQYFGPGTRLTVT.

V and J are TRBV5-1 and TRBJ2-7; D is possibly TRBD1 or TRBD2 (5 bases each). The CDR3 runs to 16 residues. Trimming stripped 4 bases from V and 2 bases from J, with 19 bases between. From germline, CDR1 is SGHRS and CDR2 YFSETQ. The CDR3 nucleotides read TGCGCCAGCAGCCAGCGTGTGTCCGGGACCGCCTACGAGCAGTACTTC. This encodes CASSQRVSGTAYEQYF.

The V call is TRBV6-5, the J call TRBJ2-6; D is perhaps TRBD1 or TRBD2 (5 bases each). V was clipped by 2 bases and J by 6 bases, with 8 bases between them. Germline loops: CDR1 MNHEY, CDR2 SVGAGI. This CDR3 region has 14 residues. The CDR3: CASSYGGEANVLTF. The CDR3 DNA is TGTGCCAGCAGTTACGGGGGAGAGGCCAACGTCCTGACTTTC.

This rearrangement joins TRBV29-1 to TRBJ2-7; TRBD2 is a possible D gene (5 bases). This CDR3 region has 14 residues. In germline, CDR1 is SQVTM, CDR2 ANQGSEA. The ends were cut back, 4 bases at V and 0 bases at J, with 13 bases in the middle. The CDR3 DNA reads as TGCAGCGTTGCGGGCGGGTGGAGCTCCTACGAGCAGTACTTC. Encoded protein: CSVAGGWSSYEQYF.

The V gene is TRBV5-1, the J gene TRBJ2-1, with D unresolved. V was cut by 3 bases and J by 0 bases, with 13 bases left in between. CDR1 SGHRS and CDR2 YFSETQ come from the germline V gene. The CDR3 is 16 amino acids. CDR3 in DNA: TGCGCCAGCAGCTATACTTTCGAAAGCTCCTACAATGAGCAGTTCTTC. Amino acids: CASSYTFESSYNEQFF.

This chain connects TRBV2 to TRBJ2-7, with unresolved D. The CDR3 loop spans 13 amino acids. The germline V and J ends were trimmed by 4 bases and 1 base, with 8 bases remaining between them. CDR1 is SNHLY, CDR2 FYNNEI, per germline. The CDR3 bases are TGTGCCAGCAGTGGGACGGCTTCCTACGAGCAGTACTTC. Residues: CASSGTASYEQYF.

The rearrangement links TRBV5-6 to TRBJ1-4; the D is unclear. The CDR3 loop spans 13 amino acids. V was trimmed by 4 bases and J by 1 base, leaving 5 bases between them. The germline V gene has CDR1 SGHDT and CDR2 YYEEEE. CDR3 DNA sequence: TGTGCCAGCAGCCGAGGAACTAATGAAAAACTGTTTTTT. It translates to CASSRGTNEKLFF.

The V and J genes are TRBV19 and TRBJ2-3; TRBD2 matches at 7 bases. Looked up from germline, CDR1 is LNHDA and CDR2 is SQIVND (reference sequence). J lost 5 bases, V lost 3 bases, and 2 bases had no gene match. The CDR3 contains 13 residues. The CDR3 region is CASSIGLVDTQYF. The CDR3 DNA reads as TGTGCCAGTAGTATCGGACTAGTAGATACGCAGTATTTT.

J is TRBJ1-5 and V is TRBV7-9; D is undetermined. Trimming removed 3 bases from V and 0 bases from J, with 12 bases in between. CDR3 length equals 16 residues. Germline loops: CDR1 SEHNR, CDR2 FQNEAQ (reference sequence). The CDR3 coding sequence is TGTGCCAGCAGCTTGGGCGGGTGGGATAGCAATCAGCCCCAGCATTTT. Translation: CASSLGGWDSNQPQHF. Drawing the rest from reference TRBV7-9 and TRBJ1-5, the complete variable domain is DTGVSQNPRHKITKRGQNVTFRCDPISEHNRLYWYRQTLGQGPEFLTYFQNEAQLEKSRLLSDRFSAERPKGSFSTLEIQRTEQGDSAMYLCASSLGGWDSNQPQHFGDGTRLSIL.

The chain carries TRBV9 and TRBJ1-2; D is ambiguous. This CDR3 spans 13 amino acids. Looked up from germline, CDR1 is SGDLS and CDR2 is YYNGEE. V was trimmed by 0 bases and J by 4 bases, leaving 7 bases between them. CDR3 in amino acids: CASSVVEGYGYTF. The CDR3, as DNA: TGTGCCAGCAGCGTAGTGGAGGGCTATGGCTACACCTTC.

CDR3: CASSLGLAGNNEQFF. CDR3 sequence (DNA): TGTGCCAGCAGTTTAGGACTAGCGGGAAACAATGAGCAGTTCTTC. The V and J genes are TRBV27 and TRBJ2-1; 12 positions agree with TRBD2. The V and J ends lost 2 bases and 5 bases, in that order; junction bases with no gene match: 1. This CDR3 has 15 residues. The V gene's germline CDR1 is MNHEY and CDR2 SMNVEV (reference sequence).

The chain joins TRBV28 to TRBJ2-3, with 7 bases aligning to TRBD2. The CDR3 consists of 16 residues. Germline V lookup: CDR1 MDHEN, CDR2 SYDVKM. J lost 1 base, V lost 1 base, and 5 bases had no gene match. The CDR3: CASSLSSAGGTDTQYF. CDR3 sequence (DNA): TGTGCCAGCAGTTTATCTTCTGCGGGGGGCACAGATACGCAGTATTTT.

This clone appeared a few times. The rearrangement uses TRBV4-1 and TRBJ2-2; D is unresolved. This CDR3 comprises 14 residues. CDR1 MGHRA and CDR2 YSYEKL come from the germline V gene. V was trimmed by 3 bases and J by 1 base, leaving 6 bases between them. In nucleotides, the CDR3 is TGCGCCAGCAGCCAGGGTGAGAACACCGGGGAGCTGTTTTTT. It is translated as CASSQGENTGELFF.